The source of this TCR beta chain is a study of a mutant IDH1 vaccine in newly diagnosed glioma. Study-level information: Earlier treatment was radiotherapy, temozolomide, or both, with most getting both.

On this clone itself: No antigen is known for it.

Germline loops: CDR1 SGHTA, CDR2 FQGNSA. Trimming at V came to 4 bases and at J to 8 bases, leaving 6 bases not matched to a gene. The CDR3 has 13 amino acids. The time point was: week 47, end of study. Vaccine doses each comprised 300 ug of mutant IDH1 20-mer peptide, with topical imiquimod. Across weeks 1, 3, 5, 7, 11, 15, 19 and 23, patients received a vaccination each time, eight in all. Study results and caveats: There seemed to be no relation between pseudoprogression and changes in top peripheral T cell clonotypes.

The repertoire was sequenced with immunoSEQ multiplex PCR; TCRdb's copy has only in-frame clones and lacks some. The sample holds about 56,000 clones, 60% to 80% seen once. The specimen comprised PBMCs, sampled from a glioma patient whose treatment included an IDH1 peptide vaccine. This TCR derives from a man aged 50 to 60 with glioma. The genes are TRBV7-2 and TRBJ1-2, with 8 bases that match TRBD1. Here the CDR3 DNA reads TGTGCCAGCAGCTACGACAGGGGCGGCGGCTACACCTTC. Translation: CASSYDRGGGYTF.